This TCR beta chain was profiled in a study of CD8+CD57+ T cells in acquired aplastic anemia. Study-wide background: Sorting CD4+ and CD8+ cells gave DNA averaging about 3.3 ug. Reads per healthy sample averaged around 10 million (CD4+) and some 11 million (CD8+). Whole-study findings and limits: Patients and controls shared twenty-nine CD8+ CDR3 sequences, highly expressed in patients.

As concerns this clonotype: As yet, its antigen is unknown. The CDR3 does not close with the conserved phenylalanine or tryptophan, likely indicating a read error.

There are 15 residues in the CDR3. From germline, CDR1 is LNHDA and CDR2 SQIVND (reference sequence). V gave up 3 bases and J gave up 3 bases, with 14 bases separating them. Genomic DNA, serving as template, underwent TCR beta VDJ and CDR3 profiling. TCRdb reanalysed the reads using MiXCR and keeps one entry per CDR3 protein. The sample contains around 230,000 distinct CDR3 sequences, about 59% of which appear only once. The sequenced material came from sorted CD4+, CD8+, or CD8+CD57+ T cells (not recorded which) from PBMCs. The chain couples TRBV19 to TRBJ1-1; D is ambiguous. The sequence came from a human donor in good health. The CDR3 DNA follows: TGTGCCAGTAGTATGAGCAGCAATGGGTACACTGAAGCTTTCTCT. Amino acid sequence: CASSMSSNGYTEAFS.